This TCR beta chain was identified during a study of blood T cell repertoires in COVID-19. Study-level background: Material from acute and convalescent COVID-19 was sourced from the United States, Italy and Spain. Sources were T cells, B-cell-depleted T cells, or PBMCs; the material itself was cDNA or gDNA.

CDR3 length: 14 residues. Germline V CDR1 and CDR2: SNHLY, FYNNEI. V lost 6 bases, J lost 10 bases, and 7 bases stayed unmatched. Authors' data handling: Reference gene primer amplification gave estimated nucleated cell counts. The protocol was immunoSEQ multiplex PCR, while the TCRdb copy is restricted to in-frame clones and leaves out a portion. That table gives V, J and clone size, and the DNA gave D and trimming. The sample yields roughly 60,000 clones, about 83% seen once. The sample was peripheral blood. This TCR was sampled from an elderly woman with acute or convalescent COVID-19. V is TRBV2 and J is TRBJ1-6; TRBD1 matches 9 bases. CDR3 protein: CASSSGQGRSPLHF. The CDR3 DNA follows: TGTGCCAGCAGCTCGGGACAGGGAAGGTCACCCCTCCACTTT.